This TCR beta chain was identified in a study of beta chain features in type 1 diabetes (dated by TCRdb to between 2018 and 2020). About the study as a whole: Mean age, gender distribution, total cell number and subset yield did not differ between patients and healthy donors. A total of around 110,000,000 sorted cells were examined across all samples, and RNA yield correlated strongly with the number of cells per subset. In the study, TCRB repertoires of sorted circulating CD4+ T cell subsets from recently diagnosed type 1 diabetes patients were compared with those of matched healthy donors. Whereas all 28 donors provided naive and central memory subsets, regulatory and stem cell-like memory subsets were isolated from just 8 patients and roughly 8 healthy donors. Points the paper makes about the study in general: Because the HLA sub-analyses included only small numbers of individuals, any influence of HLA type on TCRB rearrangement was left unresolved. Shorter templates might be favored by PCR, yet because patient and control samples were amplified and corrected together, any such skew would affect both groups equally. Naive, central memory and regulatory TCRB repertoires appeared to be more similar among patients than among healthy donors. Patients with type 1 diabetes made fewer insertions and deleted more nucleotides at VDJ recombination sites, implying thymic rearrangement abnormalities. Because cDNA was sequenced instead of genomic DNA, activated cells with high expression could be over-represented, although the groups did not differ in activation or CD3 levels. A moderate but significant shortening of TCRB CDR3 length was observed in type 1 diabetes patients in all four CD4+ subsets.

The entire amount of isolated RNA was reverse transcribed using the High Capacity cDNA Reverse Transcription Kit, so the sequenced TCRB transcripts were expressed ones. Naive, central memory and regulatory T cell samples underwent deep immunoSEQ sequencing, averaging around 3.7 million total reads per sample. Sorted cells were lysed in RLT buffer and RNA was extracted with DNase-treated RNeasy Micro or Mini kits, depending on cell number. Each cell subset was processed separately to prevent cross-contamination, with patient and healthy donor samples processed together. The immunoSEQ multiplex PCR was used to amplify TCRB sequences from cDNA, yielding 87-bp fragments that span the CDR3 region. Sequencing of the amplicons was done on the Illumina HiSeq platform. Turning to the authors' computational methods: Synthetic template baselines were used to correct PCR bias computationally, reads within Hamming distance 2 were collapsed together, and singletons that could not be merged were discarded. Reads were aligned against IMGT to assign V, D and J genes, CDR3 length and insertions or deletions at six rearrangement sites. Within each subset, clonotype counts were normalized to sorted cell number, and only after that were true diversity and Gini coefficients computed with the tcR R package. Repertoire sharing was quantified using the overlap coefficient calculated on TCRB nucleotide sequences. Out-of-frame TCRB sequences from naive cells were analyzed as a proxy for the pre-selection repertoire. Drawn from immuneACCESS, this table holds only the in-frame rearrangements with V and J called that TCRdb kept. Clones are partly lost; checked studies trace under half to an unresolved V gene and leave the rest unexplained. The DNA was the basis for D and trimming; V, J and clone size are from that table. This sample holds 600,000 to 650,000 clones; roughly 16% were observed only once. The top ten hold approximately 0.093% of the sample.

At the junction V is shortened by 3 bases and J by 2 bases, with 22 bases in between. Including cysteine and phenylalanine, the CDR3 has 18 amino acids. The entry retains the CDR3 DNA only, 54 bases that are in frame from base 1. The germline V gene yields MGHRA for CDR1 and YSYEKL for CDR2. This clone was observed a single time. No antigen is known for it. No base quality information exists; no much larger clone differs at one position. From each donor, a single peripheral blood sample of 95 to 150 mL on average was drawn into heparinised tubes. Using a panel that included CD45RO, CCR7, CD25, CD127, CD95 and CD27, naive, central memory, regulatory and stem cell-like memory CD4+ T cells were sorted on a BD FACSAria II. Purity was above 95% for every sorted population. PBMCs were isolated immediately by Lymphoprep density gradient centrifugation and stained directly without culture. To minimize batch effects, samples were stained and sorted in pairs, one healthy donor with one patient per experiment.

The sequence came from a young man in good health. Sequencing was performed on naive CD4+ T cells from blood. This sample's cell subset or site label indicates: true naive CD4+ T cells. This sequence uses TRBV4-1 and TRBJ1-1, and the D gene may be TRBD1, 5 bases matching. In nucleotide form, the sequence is TGCGCCAGCAGCCAGTACATAAGGGGCGGAGGAGGTAACACTGAAGCTTTCTTT. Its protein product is CASSQYIRGGGGNTEAFF.